What follows are 24 T cell receptor beta chains derived from one specimen sequenced in a study of beta chain features in type 1 diabetes. Study-wide findings and caveats: Across all four CD4+ subsets, people with type 1 diabetes showed modestly shorter TCRB CDR3s.

These receptors have no known antigen. Every isolated RNA sample was fully reverse transcribed, so sequencing captured expressed TCRB transcripts. The table came from immunoSEQ multiplex PCR; TCRdb's copy has only in-frame clones and leaves some out. Among more than 300,000 clones listed, around 12% were seen once. Sequenced sample: naive CD4+ T cells from blood. The source of these receptors is a woman between 18 and 30 years old with type 1 diabetes.

The rearrangement uses TRBV13 and TRBJ2-7; possible D gene TRBD1, 5 bases. Looked up from germline, CDR1 is PRHDT and CDR2 is FYEKMQ (reference sequence). Trimming left V 5 bases short and J 0 bases short, with 8 bases between. The CDR3 sequence is 13 residues long. The CDR3 here is CASSEDNSYEQYF. CDR3 sequence (DNA): TGTGCCAGCAGCGAGGACAACTCCTACGAGCAGTACTTC.

The chain combines TRBV4-1 with TRBJ2-5; the match to TRBD1 covers 7 bases. This CDR3 is built from 14 residues. The germline V gene encodes CDR1 MGHRA and CDR2 YSYEKL. The V and J ends lost 3 bases and 4 bases, in that order; junction bases with no gene match: 5. For the CDR3, the DNA is TGCGCCAGCAGCCAGACAGGGTTTGGAGAGACCCAGTACTTC. Amino acid sequence: CASSQTGFGETQYF.

There are a few counts of this clone. The CDR3 coding sequence is TGTGCCAGCAGCTTAGACAGTTACTACGAGCAGTACTTC. Translation: CASSLDSYYEQYF. The rearrangement links TRBV7-9 to TRBJ2-7, with no clear D. V shed 1 base and J shed 3 bases, with 7 bases lying between them. CDR1 is SEHNR, CDR2 FQNEAQ, per germline (reference sequence). The CDR3 extends over 13 amino acids.

The chain is built from TRBV28 and TRBJ2-5, with D hard to call. Germline CDR1 and CDR2: MDHEN and SYDVKM. V was trimmed by 5 bases and J by 4 bases, leaving 5 bases between them. The CDR3 totals 11 residues. The CDR3 loop reads CASSGRETQYF. The CDR3 DNA follows: TGTGCCAGCAGTGGGCGAGAGACCCAGTACTTC.

The V gene is TRBV4-2, the J gene TRBJ1-1; 8 nucleotides align to TRBD1. CDR1 and CDR2 (germline): LGHNA, YNFKEQ. V gave up 5 bases and J gave up 3 bases; unmatched junction bases: 5. The CDR3 covers 14 residues. CDR3 bases: TGTGCCAGCAGCGCCCCGACAGGGGACACTGAAGCTTTCTTT. Residues: CASSAPTGDTEAFF.

This clone was counted between two and nine times. J is TRBJ2-7 and V is TRBV28; no definite D call. Trimming removed 3 bases from V and 9 bases from J, with 12 bases in between. The CDR3 consists of 12 residues. Germline values: CDR1 MDHEN, CDR2 SYDVKM. The CDR3 loop is CASSFRQVVQYF. The DNA for the CDR3 is TGTGCCAGCAGTTTTAGACAAGTAGTGCAGTACTTC.

The rearrangement uses TRBV6-5 and TRBJ2-7; 8 nucleotides match TRBD2. The CDR3 runs 14 residues. Germline assignment: CDR1 MNHEY and CDR2 SVGAGI. The V segment lost 6 bases and the J segment 3 bases; nucleotides outside the gene matches: 7. CDR3 nucleotides: TGTGCCAGCAGCCCGGGGGGGCAATACTACGAGCAGTACTTC. It codes for CASSPGGQYYEQYF.

This clone has just a few counts. The rearrangement uses TRBV5-4 and TRBJ2-1; 7 nucleotides agree with TRBD2. There are 14 residues in the CDR3. From germline, CDR1 is SGHNT and CDR2 YYREEE (reference sequence). Losses at the gene ends were 1 base for V and 8 bases for J; bases not matched to a gene: 6. In DNA, the CDR3 is TGTGCCAGCAGCTTGTTGGGAGGGGCCCATGAGCAGTTCTTC. Amino acids: CASSLLGGAHEQFF.

V is TRBV23-1 and J is TRBJ1-5; D perhaps matches TRBD1 (5 bases). TRBV23-1 is given ORF status, its function remaining uncertain. V was pared by 4 bases and J by 2 bases, with 12 bases between. CDR3 size: 15 residues. CDR3 nucleotide sequence: TGCGCCAGCAGTCGTCACGACAGAGGCAATCAGCCCCAGCATTTT. It encodes CASSRHDRGNQPQHF.

The V and J genes are TRBV29-1 and TRBJ2-3; TRBD2 agrees at 9 bases. Germline CDR1 SQVTM, CDR2 ANQGSEA. This CDR3 is built from 18 residues. V trimming: 4 bases; J trimming: 3 bases; junction bases outside the gene matches: 17. The CDR3 protein is CSVGGGSGRIRGTDTQYF. In nucleotides, the CDR3 is TGCAGCGTTGGGGGTGGCAGCGGGAGGATTCGGGGTACAGATACGCAGTATTTT.

This clone has just a few counts. The same CDR3 can be traced to other DNA sequences in this sample. The V call is TRBV19, the J call TRBJ2-5; D ambiguous. The V and J ends lost 2 bases and 2 bases respectively, with 6 bases between them. Germline V gene sequence: CDR1 LNHDA, CDR2 SQIVND (reference sequence). The CDR3 runs 13 residues. The CDR3 is CASSIPGQETQYF. In DNA form, the CDR3 reads TGTGCCAGTAGTATACCAGGACAAGAGACCCAGTACTTC.

The chain recombines TRBV15 with TRBJ1-2, with unresolved D. The CDR3 is made up of 15 amino acids. Trimming left V 1 base short and J 1 base short, with 10 bases between. Germline V lookup: CDR1 LNHNV, CDR2 YYDKDF (reference sequence). Written as DNA, the CDR3 is TGTGCCACCAGCAGAGGGGAGGGTATTAACTATGGCTACACCTTC. It is translated as CATSRGEGINYGYTF.

The chain employs TRBV7-3 and TRBJ1-5; D is possibly TRBD1 (6 bases). V lost 5 bases to trimming and J lost 4 bases, with 12 bases between them. Germline V gene sequence: CDR1 SGHTA, CDR2 FQGTGA. The CDR3 is 14 amino acids. CDR3: CASSQGGVNQPQHF. The CDR3 DNA follows: TGTGCCAGCAGCCAAGGGGGAGTTAATCAGCCCCAGCATTTT.

This clone was observed a handful of times. The rearrangement links TRBV5-6 to TRBJ1-3; maybe TRBD1 (5 bases). The CDR3 is 16 residues long. Germline assignment: CDR1 SGHDT and CDR2 YYEEEE. Trimming left V 5 bases short and J 1 base short, with 16 bases between. CDR3 protein: CASSGGAVLSGNTIYF. The CDR3 DNA sequence: TGTGCCAGCAGTGGCGGGGCGGTTCTTTCTGGAAACACCATATATTTT.

This clone has more than one count but fewer than ten. The CDR3 sequence is CASSRGQGAYSNQPQHF. Written as DNA, the CDR3 is TGTGCCAGCTCACGGGGACAGGGGGCTTATAGCAATCAGCCCCAGCATTTT. The V gene is TRBV18, the J gene TRBJ1-5, with 12 bases lining up with TRBD1. Germline-derived CDR1 and CDR2 are KGHSH and LQKENI. Unmatched junction bases numbered 4, after V lost 4 bases and J lost 0 bases. The CDR3 sequence is 17 residues long.

A few counts support this clone. The V call is TRBV28, the J call TRBJ2-1, with D maybe TRBD2 (5 bases). There are 16 residues in the CDR3. CDR1 is MDHEN, CDR2 SYDVKM, per germline. With 6 bases removed from V and 0 bases from J, the gap between germline ends came to 15 bases. The CDR3 nucleotides read TGTGCCAGCAGGGACGTAGTGGGGAGCTCCTACAATGAGCAGTTCTTC. As protein: CASRDVVGSSYNEQFF.

This clone was picked up a small number of times. The rearrangement joins TRBV7-2 to TRBJ1-2, with no clear D. The CDR3 has 13 residues. The V gene's germline CDR1 is SGHTA and CDR2 FQGNSA. V was clipped by 1 base and J by 7 bases, with 10 bases between them. CDR3 loop: CASSLGADRGYTF. In nucleotides, the CDR3 is TGTGCCAGCAGCTTAGGGGCAGATCGTGGCTACACCTTC.

There are a few counts of this clone. CDR3 sequence reads: CASSLTSGPYEQYF. DNA of the CDR3: TGTGCCAGCAGCCTCACTAGCGGGCCCTACGAGCAGTACTTC. The V and J genes are TRBV28 and TRBJ2-7; 9 nucleotides line up with TRBD2. Germline V CDR1 and CDR2: MDHEN, SYDVKM. With 6 bases clipped from V and 2 bases from J, the junction kept 5 bases outside the gene matches. The CDR3 totals 14 residues.

The CDR3 sequence: CASGTPGTSNTEAFF. The CDR3 bases are TGTGCCAGCGGGACGCCGGGGACATCGAACACTGAAGCTTTCTTT. V gene TRBV28 combines with J gene TRBJ1-1, with D maybe TRBD1 (6 bases). There are 15 residues in the CDR3. Germline V lookup: CDR1 MDHEN, CDR2 SYDVKM. The ends were cut back, 8 bases at V and 1 base at J, with 17 bases in the middle.

The CDR3 is CASSLVAGFDEQYF. The CDR3 bases are TGCGCCAGCAGCTTGGTCGCAGGGTTCGACGAGCAGTACTTC. The chain couples TRBV5-1 to TRBJ2-7, with D possibly being TRBD1 (5 bases). The CDR3 sequence is 14 residues long. Trimming cost V 0 bases and J 5 bases, with 12 bases left between them. Germline V gene data show CDR1 as SGHRS and CDR2 as YFSETQ.

This clone was seen more than once but under ten times. The chain couples TRBV7-2 to TRBJ2-5, with TRBD2 as a possible D gene (7 bases). The CDR3 totals 14 residues. Germline V gives CDR1 SGHTA, CDR2 FQGNSA. The germline V and J ends were trimmed by 4 bases and 3 bases, with 12 bases remaining between them. CDR3 region: CASSSGGTKETQYF. The DNA for the CDR3 is TGTGCCAGCAGCTCCGGGGGGACAAAAGAGACCCAGTACTTC.

This clone was observed a few times. The chain carries TRBV7-2 and TRBJ2-5; D might be TRBD2 (5 bases). Germline CDR1 is SGHTA and CDR2 is FQGNSA. The CDR3 is 14 residues long. Trimming removed 1 base from V and 4 bases from J, with 10 bases in between. CDR3 nucleotides: TGTGCCAGCAGCTTAGATCGCGGGTTAGAGACCCAGTACTTC. Amino acids: CASSLDRGLETQYF.

This clone was observed a few times. The same CDR3 also results from other DNA sequences found in this sample. This chain links TRBV9 with TRBJ2-7; D gene unclear. Deletions cut 7 bases from V and 1 base from J, with 6 bases between. The CDR3 consists of 11 residues. Germline CDR1 SGDLS, CDR2 YYNGEE. CDR3 bases: TGTGCCAGCTCACGGTCCTACGAGCAGTACTTC. Its protein is CASSRSYEQYF.

This clone was seen only a few times. V is TRBV28 and J is TRBJ1-1; D unresolved. With 6 bases removed from V and 10 bases from J, the gap between germline ends came to 18 bases. CDR3 length: 13 amino acids. Germline CDR1 reads MDHEN; CDR2 reads SYDVKM. The DNA of the CDR3 is TGTGCCAGCAGCCTCGGGGTAGAAAGACGAGCTTTCTTT. Amino acids: CASSLGVERRAFF.